Reported below is one TCR beta chain. Its target antigen remains unknown. Base-call qualities are not available, and no considerably larger clone is one nucleotide away. The sample comes from a study of cytomegalovirus exposure and HLA in healthy donors (dated by TCRdb to 2015 to 2018). Broadly, across the study: According to a later analysis, the 110 or so validation repertoires were produced on the same platform as the roughly 700 repertoires of the first cohort. The study aimed to test whether signatures of past pathogen exposure could be identified by cataloging public T cell receptors. A separate validation cohort of over a hundred different subjects was used in addition to the 666-subject first cohort. To predict cytomegalovirus infection status, the study combined high-throughput TCR immunosequencing, statistical association of individual TCRs with disease status, and machine learning. Broader findings and caveats from the paper: A total of 150 or so TCR beta chains were listed by the study as associated with cytomegalovirus. In vitro tests confirmed that a few of the cytomegalovirus-associated TCR beta chains recognize cytomegalovirus antigens. Subsequent analysis determined that TCRs grouped into clusters in the first cohort also showed a tendency toward co-occurrence across the 120 or so validation repertoires, and about 93% of cluster scores exceeded 0. The classifier was reported to diagnose cytomegalovirus status with high specificity and sensitivity in both the original and validation cohorts. The authors suggested that the approach could potentially be extended to other disease states and immunological phenotypes. While some public TCRs were present in many individuals, most TCR sequences turned up only very rarely across donors. A later analysis lacked HLA typing for the validation cohort, so it scored co-occurrence in that cohort across all 120 repertoires.

Looking up the germline V gene yields CDR1 WSHSY and CDR2 SAAADI. Spanning cysteine to phenylalanine, the CDR3 consists of 15 amino acids. The DNA shown is the 45-base CDR3, in frame from base 1. V lost 3 bases and J lost 2 bases; the stretch between them is 14 bases long. Libraries were prepared through the immunoSEQ multiplex PCR assay. The paper's data handling went like this. A statistical classification framework was built for diagnosing cytomegalovirus status from the catalog of TCR beta chain sequences. TCRdb carries this immuneACCESS record with in-frame sequences only. Its versions omit some clonotypes, under half of them owing to an unresolved V gene in the studies checked, with the rest unexplained. D and trimming were read from the DNA, whereas the V and J calls and clone size are those reported in that table. The sample profile shows about 71,000 clones; 94% of them were found once. Approximately 0.99% of the sample belongs to the ten largest clones.

Separate from the approximately 700-subject first cohort, the validation cohort of roughly 110 subjects was the group to which the donors belonged. Input material: PBMCs. In this chain, TRBV10-2 is recombined with TRBJ2-7; TRBD1 is a weak D gene call, 6 bases matching. The TCR comes from a young woman in good health and CMV-seronegative. The CDR3 reads as follows: CASSDLHRDTYEQYF. The DNA sequence is given as TGCGCCAGCAGTGACCTCCACAGGGATACCTACGAGCAGTACTTC.